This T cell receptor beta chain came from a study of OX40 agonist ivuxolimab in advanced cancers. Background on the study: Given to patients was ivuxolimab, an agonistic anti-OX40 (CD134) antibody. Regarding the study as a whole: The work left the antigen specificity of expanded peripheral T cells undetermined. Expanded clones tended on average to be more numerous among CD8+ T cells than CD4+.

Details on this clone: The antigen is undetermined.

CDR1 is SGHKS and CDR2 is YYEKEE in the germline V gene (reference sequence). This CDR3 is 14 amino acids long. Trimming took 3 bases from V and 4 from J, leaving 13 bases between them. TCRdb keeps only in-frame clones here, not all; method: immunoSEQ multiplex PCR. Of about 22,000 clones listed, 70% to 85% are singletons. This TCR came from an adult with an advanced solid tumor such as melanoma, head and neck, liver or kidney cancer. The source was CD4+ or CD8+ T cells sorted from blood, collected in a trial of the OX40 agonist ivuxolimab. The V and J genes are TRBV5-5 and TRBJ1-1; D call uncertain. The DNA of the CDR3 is TGTGCCAGCAGCTCAATTTTCCCCGCCACTGAAGCTTTCTTT. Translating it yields CASSSIFPATEAFF.